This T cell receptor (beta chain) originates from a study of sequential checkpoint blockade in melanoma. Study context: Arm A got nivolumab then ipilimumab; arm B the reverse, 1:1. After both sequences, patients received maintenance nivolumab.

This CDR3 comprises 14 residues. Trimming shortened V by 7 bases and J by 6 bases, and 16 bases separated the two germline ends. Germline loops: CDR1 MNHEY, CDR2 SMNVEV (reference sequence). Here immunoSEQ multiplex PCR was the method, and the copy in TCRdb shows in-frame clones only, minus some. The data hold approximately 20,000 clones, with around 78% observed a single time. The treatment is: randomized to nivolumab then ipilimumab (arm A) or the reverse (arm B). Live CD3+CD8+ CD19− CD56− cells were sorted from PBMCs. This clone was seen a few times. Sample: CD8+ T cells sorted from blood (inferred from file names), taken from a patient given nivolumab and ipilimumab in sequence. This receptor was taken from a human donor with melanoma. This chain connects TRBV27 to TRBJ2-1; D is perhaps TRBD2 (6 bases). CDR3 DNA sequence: TGTGCCAGCATCTCCCCTGTGGAGGGCAATGAGCAGTTCTTC. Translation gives CASISPVEGNEQFF.